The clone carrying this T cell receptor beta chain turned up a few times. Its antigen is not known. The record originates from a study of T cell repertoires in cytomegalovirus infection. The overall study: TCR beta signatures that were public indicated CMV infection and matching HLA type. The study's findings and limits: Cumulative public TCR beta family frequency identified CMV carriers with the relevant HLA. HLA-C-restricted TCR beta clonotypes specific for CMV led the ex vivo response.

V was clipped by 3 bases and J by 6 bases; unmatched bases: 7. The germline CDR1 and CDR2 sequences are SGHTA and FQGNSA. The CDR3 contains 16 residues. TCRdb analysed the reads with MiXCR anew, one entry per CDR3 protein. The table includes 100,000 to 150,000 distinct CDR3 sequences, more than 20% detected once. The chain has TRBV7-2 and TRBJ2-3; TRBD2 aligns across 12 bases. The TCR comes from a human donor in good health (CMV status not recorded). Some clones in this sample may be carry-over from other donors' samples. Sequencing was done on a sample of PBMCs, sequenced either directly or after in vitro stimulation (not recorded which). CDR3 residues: CASSFASGRAGDTQYF. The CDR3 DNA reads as TGTGCCAGCAGCTTTGCTAGCGGGAGGGCCGGCGATACGCAGTATTTT.